The next 13 T cell receptor beta chains were all read from a single sample in a study of blood T cell repertoires in COVID-19. The method was immunoSEQ multiplex PCR; TCRdb's version includes in-frame clones alone and lacks a portion of them. This table holds some 200,000 clones, 89% found once. The material sequenced was PBMCs or T cells enriched from blood (not recorded which). The receptors were gathered from a woman aged 18-30 years who had recovered from COVID-19.

V and J are TRBV5-6 and TRBJ2-3; the D is unclear. V was pared by 0 bases and J by 3 bases, with 8 bases between. The CDR3 sequence is 14 residues long. Germline V gene data show CDR1 as SGHDT and CDR2 as YYEEEE. The CDR3 spells CASSLARITDTQYF. The CDR3 region has the DNA TGTGCCAGCAGCTTGGCCAGGATTACAGATACGCAGTATTTT.

The rearrangement links TRBV11-3 to TRBJ2-1, with D possibly being TRBD2 (5 bases). The V gene's germline CDR1 is SGHNT and CDR2 YENEEA. This CDR3 has 12 amino acids. The V end lost 5 bases, the J end lost 8 bases, and 10 bases lay between the germline ends. The CDR3 spells CASSQDSDEQFF. CDR3 bases: TGTGCCAGCAGCCAGGACTCCGATGAGCAGTTCTTC. The full variable domain, in which reference TRBV11-3 and TRBJ2-1 provide the parts outside the CDR3, is EAGVVQSPRYKIIEKKQPVAFWCNPISGHNTLYWYLQNLGQGPELLIRYENEEAVDDSQLPKDRFSAERLKGVDSTLKIQPAELGDSAVYLCASSQDSDEQFFGPGTRLTVL.

This clone was recorded a few times. V usage is TRBV4-2 and J usage is TRBJ1-1; 7 nucleotides line up with TRBD1. V gave up 6 bases and J gave up 4 bases; unmatched junction bases: 2. From germline, CDR1 is LGHNA and CDR2 YNFKEQ. There are 12 residues in the CDR3. This CDR3 is CASSNRGTEAFF. Here the CDR3 DNA reads TGTGCCAGCAGTAACAGGGGCACTGAAGCTTTCTTT.

V usage is TRBV18 and J usage is TRBJ2-7; 9 bases are shared with TRBD1. Germline loops: CDR1 KGHSH, CDR2 LQKENI. V shed 2 bases, J shed 6 bases, and the junction held 14 bases outside the gene matches. The CDR3 totals 17 residues. CDR3 sequence: CASSPRGLRDRAGEQYF. The CDR3, as DNA: TGTGCCAGCTCACCAAGAGGTTTGCGGGACAGGGCAGGCGAGCAGTACTTC.

This chain uses TRBV6-4 with TRBJ2-1; TRBD2 matches 7 bases. Germline CDR1 MRHNA, CDR2 SNTAGT. Germline trimming cut 2 bases from V and 6 bases from J; bases unmatched to any gene: 7. The CDR3 has 15 residues. The CDR3: CASSDMAGEGNEQFF. Written as DNA, the CDR3 is TGTGCCAGCAGTGACATGGCGGGAGAGGGCAATGAGCAGTTCTTC.

The V and J genes are TRBV28 and TRBJ2-5, with 8 positions matching TRBD1. Germline lookup yields CDR1 MDHEN and CDR2 SYDVKM. This CDR3 has 16 amino acids. The junction had 15 bases not matched to a gene; V was cut back by 7 bases and J by 5 bases. CDR3 sequence reads: CASTKGTGPYGETQYF. The CDR3 nucleotides are TGTGCCAGCACTAAAGGGACAGGCCCTTATGGGGAGACCCAGTACTTC.

V and J are TRBV9 and TRBJ1-1; 8 nucleotides agree with TRBD1. The length of the CDR3 is 15 residues. CDR1 and CDR2 (germline): SGDLS, YYNGEE. After removal of 0 bases from V and 4 bases from J, the junction contained 5 bases not matched to a gene. CDR3 amino acids: CASSVALTGGTEAFF. The DNA for the CDR3 is TGTGCCAGCAGCGTAGCCCTTACAGGGGGCACTGAAGCTTTCTTT.

V is TRBV7-9 and J is TRBJ2-1; D uncertain. This CDR3 is built from 14 residues. Trimming took off 1 base at V and 1 base at J, with 5 bases between the two ends. Per the germline V gene, CDR1 is SEHNR and CDR2 is FQNEAQ (reference sequence). CDR3 residues: CASSLVVSYNEQFF. The CDR3 DNA reads as TGTGCCAGCAGCTTAGTAGTGTCCTACAATGAGCAGTTCTTC.

The chain carries TRBV3-1 (or the pseudogene TRBV3-2) and TRBJ2-5, with 10 bases identical to TRBD1. V lost 4 bases to trimming and J lost 1 base; unmatched junction nucleotides: 12. Germline CDR1 LGHDT, CDR2 YNNKEL (reference sequence). The CDR3 consists of 18 residues. The CDR3 sequence is CASSLLMPGQGLQETQYF. In nucleotides, the CDR3 is TGTGCCAGCAGCCTTTTAATGCCGGGACAGGGGCTCCAAGAGACCCAGTACTTC.

Turning to this clone: Other nucleotide sequences in the sample specify the same CDR3. V gene TRBV28 combines with J gene TRBJ2-7; possible D gene TRBD2, 6 bases. This CDR3 is built from 11 residues. CDR1 MDHEN and CDR2 SYDVKM come from the germline V gene. V shed 2 bases and J shed 7 bases, with 6 bases lying between them. The CDR3 sequence is CASSLGGEQYF. The CDR3 DNA follows: TGTGCCAGCAGTTTAGGGGGGGAGCAGTACTTC.

The rearrangement joins TRBV6-5 to TRBJ1-2; D possibly corresponds to TRBD1 (5 bases). Germline values: CDR1 MNHEY, CDR2 SVGAGI. Trimming cost V 5 bases and J 2 bases, with 12 bases left between them. The CDR3 is 14 residues long. In DNA, the CDR3 is TGTGCCAGCAGTCGCGGGGGGGTCAACTATGGCTACACCTTC. This encodes CASSRGGVNYGYTF.

This chain connects TRBV2 to TRBJ1-2, with 9 bases matching TRBD1. CDR3 length: 13 residues. V shed 5 bases, J shed 6 bases, and the junction held 4 bases outside the gene matches. Germline V gene sequence: CDR1 SNHLY, CDR2 FYNNEI. The CDR3 coding sequence is TGTGCCAGCAGTAAAACAGGGGGCCATGGCTACACCTTC. Protein: CASSKTGGHGYTF.

The gene calls are TRBV7-9 and TRBJ2-7; TRBD2 matches 10 bases. The CDR3 runs to 16 residues. Germline CDR1 is SEHNR and CDR2 is FQNEAQ (reference sequence). The V segment lost 5 bases and the J segment 4 bases; nucleotides outside the gene matches: 11. CDR3 sequence (DNA): TGTGCCAGCAGCCCCCCAGCGGGAGGGGTCAGGTACGAGCAGTACTTC. Translating gives CASSPPAGGVRYEQYF. The full variable domain, its missing parts supplied by reference TRBV7-9 and TRBJ2-7, is DTGVSQNPRHKITKRGQNVTFRCDPISEHNRLYWYRQTLGQGPEFLTYFQNEAQLEKSRLLSDRFSAERPKGSFSTLEIQRTEQGDSAMYLCASSPPAGGVRYEQYFGPGTRLTVT.